What follows are 25 T cell receptor beta chains derived from one specimen sequenced in a study of CD8 T cells in ankylosing spondylitis. TCRdb called the 5' RACE reads again in MiXCR, with one record for every CDR3 protein. The data contain some 300,000 distinct CDR3 sequences, roughly 20% of them singletons. The sample consisted of blood, either unsorted or a sorted T cell fraction (not recorded which). Every receptor here comes from a female donor with ankylosing spondylitis or in good health (not recorded which).

The gene calls are TRBV5-5 and TRBJ2-5; D remains unclear. The germline V and J ends were trimmed by 0 bases and 1 base, with 7 bases remaining between them. Germline-derived CDR1 and CDR2 are SGHKS and YYEKEE (reference sequence). The CDR3 is 14 amino acids. The CDR3 bases are TGTGCCAGCAGCTTGGTAGCAGCCCAAGAGACCCAGTACTTC. This gives the protein CASSLVAAQETQYF.

This chain connects TRBV4-1 to TRBJ1-1; 7 bases fit TRBD1. The CDR3 totals 16 residues. After removal of 4 bases from V and 5 bases from J, the junction contained 13 bases not matched to a gene. CDR1 is MGHRA and CDR2 is YSYEKL in the germline V gene. The CDR3 spells CASSPREGARGTEAFF. CDR3 sequence (DNA): TGCGCCAGCAGCCCCAGGGAGGGGGCGAGGGGGACTGAAGCTTTCTTT.

The V call is TRBV9, the J call TRBJ2-5, with 9 bases that match TRBD1. Germline-derived CDR1 and CDR2 are SGDLS and YYNGEE. With V trimmed by 4 bases and J by 5 bases, 9 bases remained unmatched. This CDR3 region has 15 residues. CDR3 coding DNA: TGTGCCAGCAGCCTCCGGACAGGGGCAGGGGAGACCCAGTACTTC. Protein sequence: CASSLRTGAGETQYF.

CDR3: CSAIWQGVTEAFF. The DNA for the CDR3 is TGCAGTGCTATTTGGCAGGGGGTCACTGAAGCTTTCTTT. The chain uses TRBV20-1 and TRBJ1-1; 7 bases map to TRBD1. V lost 4 bases, J lost 4 bases, and 6 bases stayed unmatched. This CDR3 is built from 13 residues. CDR1 is DFQATT and CDR2 is SNEGSKA in the germline V gene (reference sequence).

V is TRBV20-1 and J is TRBJ1-4; D is undetermined. Germline V CDR1 and CDR2: DFQATT, SNEGSKA (reference sequence). CDR3 size: 14 residues. V was cut by 2 bases and J by 0 bases, with 7 bases left in between. The CDR3 nucleotides are TGCAGTGCTAGAAACACAGCAACTAATGAAAAACTGTTTTTT. Translating it yields CSARNTATNEKLFF.

There are a few counts of this clonotype. This rearrangement joins TRBV2 to TRBJ2-3; TRBD1 aligns across 11 bases. Germline values: CDR1 SNHLY, CDR2 FYNNEI. The CDR3 runs 14 residues. Trimming took 7 bases from V and 3 from J; bases not matched to a gene: 3. The CDR3: CASKRDRGTDTQYF. The CDR3 nucleotides are TGTGCCAGCAAACGGGACAGGGGGACAGATACGCAGTATTTT.

This clonotype occurred many times. The junction and the germline gene differ at one end; a read error may be behind it. This chain connects TRBV9 to TRBJ2-1; maybe TRBD2 (5 bases). This CDR3 contains 12 residues. Germline-derived CDR1 and CDR2 are SGDLS and YYNGEE. The CDR3 spells CASSVSYNEQFF. The DNA for the CDR3 is TGTGCCAGTAGCGTTTCCTACAATGAGCAGTTCTTC.

This clonotype occurred a few times. The chain's CDR3 is CASRGQVPSGANVLTF. DNA of the CDR3: TGTGCCAGCAGGGGACAGGTCCCCTCTGGGGCCAACGTCCTGACTTTC. The chain carries TRBV6-1 and TRBJ2-6; TRBD1 matches 8 bases. The CDR3 runs 16 residues. The junction had 4 bases not matched to a gene; V was cut back by 6 bases and J by 0 bases. Germline CDR1 reads MNHNS; CDR2 reads SASEGT.

This clonotype was observed at least ten times. The genes are TRBV7-2 and TRBJ1-1; D perhaps matches TRBD1 (5 bases). There are 14 residues in the CDR3. Looked up from germline, CDR1 is SGHTA and CDR2 is FQGNSA. The V end was cut by 4 bases, the J end by 5 bases, with 14 bases between. The CDR3 DNA reads TGTGCCAGCAGCTCCCCGGGACCGGGGACTGAAGCTTTCTTT. This translates into CASSSPGPGTEAFF.

The chain uses TRBV4-3 and TRBJ1-1; D uncertain. Germline V gene sequence: CDR1 LGHNA, CDR2 YSLEER. This CDR3 is built from 13 residues. Trimming shortened V by 1 base and J by 6 bases, and 9 bases separated the two germline ends. The CDR3 nucleotides are TGCGCCAGCAGCCAAGTAGGGTACCCTGAAGCTTTCTTT. As protein: CASSQVGYPEAFF.

This rearrangement joins TRBV27 to TRBJ1-6; tentative D call: TRBD1 (6 bases). Germline V gene data show CDR1 as MNHEY and CDR2 as SMNVEV (reference sequence). CDR3 length: 15 residues. V was cut by 4 bases and J by 9 bases, with 16 bases left in between. The CDR3 nucleotides are TGTGCCAGCAGTTACCAGGTGGGGGCCGGTTCACCCCTCCACTTT. It translates to CASSYQVGAGSPLHF.

This clonotype has just a few counts. The rearrangement joins TRBV7-2 to TRBJ1-6; D may be TRBD1 (6 bases). The germline gives CDR1 SGHTA, CDR2 FQGNSA. CDR3 size: 13 residues. Deletions cut 7 bases from V and 5 bases from J, with 9 bases between. CDR3 in amino acids: CASKAGDNSPLHF. The CDR3 DNA sequence: TGTGCCAGCAAGGCAGGGGATAATTCACCCCTCCACTTT.

The V and J genes are TRBV5-1 and TRBJ2-7; the match to TRBD2 covers 7 bases. CDR1 SGHRS and CDR2 YFSETQ come from the germline V gene. J lost 3 bases, V lost 4 bases, and 13 bases had no gene match. The CDR3 covers 16 residues. Here the CDR3 DNA reads TGCGCCAGCAGCCCTGGGCTGGCGGGAGTCAACTACGAGCAGTACTTC. Translation: CASSPGLAGVNYEQYF.

The chain recombines TRBV6-5 with TRBJ2-1, with TRBD2 matching 10 bases. The germline gives CDR1 MNHEY, CDR2 SVGAGI. The V and J ends lost 2 bases and 4 bases, in that order; junction bases with no gene match: 8. This CDR3 contains 17 residues. The CDR3: CASSYTPGLAPYNEQFF. DNA for the CDR3: TGTGCCAGCAGTTACACACCGGGACTAGCGCCATACAATGAGCAGTTCTTC.

The chain employs TRBV20-1 and TRBJ2-3; 9 positions match TRBD1. This CDR3 contains 15 residues. Germline lookup yields CDR1 DFQATT and CDR2 SNEGSKA (reference sequence). The V gene end was trimmed by 4 bases and the J gene end by 9 bases; junction bases not matched to a gene: 14. CDR3 in amino acids: CSAKLRDRDVGTQYF. As DNA, the CDR3 is TGCAGTGCTAAACTCCGGGACAGGGACGTTGGAACGCAGTATTTT.

The genes are TRBV20-1 and TRBJ2-7; 8 nucleotides agree with TRBD1. Germline assignment: CDR1 DFQATT and CDR2 SNEGSKA (reference sequence). The CDR3 is 14 residues long. V lost 3 bases and J lost 5; bases outside the gene matches: 9. Written as DNA, the CDR3 is TGCAGTGCTAGTGTTACGGGGACAGGCGACGAGCAGTACTTC. Translated: CSASVTGTGDEQYF.

In this sample, this clonotype turned up many times. This chain uses TRBV29-1 with TRBJ1-5, with D possibly matching TRBD1 (5 bases). From germline, CDR1 is SQVTM and CDR2 ANQGSEA. This CDR3 is 14 amino acids long. Trimming pared 7 bases from V and 3 bases from J, leaving 16 bases between. In nucleotides, the CDR3 is TGCAGCGCTGGGGGAGGGGCCGACAATCAGCCCCAGCATTTT. Its protein product is CSAGGGADNQPQHF.

V gene TRBV29-1 combines with J gene TRBJ1-4; D is unresolved. The ends were cut back, 3 bases at V and 0 bases at J, with 11 bases in the middle. From germline, CDR1 is SQVTM and CDR2 ANQGSEA. The CDR3 sequence is 15 residues long. The CDR3 loop is CSVDLGFSTNEKLFF. The CDR3 coding sequence is TGCAGCGTTGACTTAGGTTTTTCAACTAATGAAAAACTGTTTTTT.

This clonotype was recorded at least ten times. This chain uses TRBV28 with TRBJ2-1; 10 nucleotides match TRBD2. The CDR3 totals 14 residues. Germline V gene sequence: CDR1 MDHEN, CDR2 SYDVKM. The V and J ends lost 6 bases and 4 bases, in that order; junction bases with no gene match: 3. The CDR3, as DNA: TGTGCCAGCAGCCGGACTAGCGGTTACAATGAGCAGTTCTTC. As protein: CASSRTSGYNEQFF.

This clonotype was observed many times. This chain connects TRBV5-1 to TRBJ2-1; TRBD2 matches 7 bases. The CDR3 has 14 residues. CDR1 and CDR2 from the germline V gene are SGHRS and YFSETQ. V was clipped by 0 bases and J by 9 bases; unmatched bases: 6. The CDR3 spells CASSLAAAGAEQFF. The CDR3, as DNA: TGCGCCAGCAGCTTGGCCGCTGCGGGAGCTGAGCAGTTCTTC. The full variable domain, in which reference TRBV5-1 and TRBJ2-1 provide the parts outside the CDR3, is KAGVTQTPRYLIKTRGQQVTLSCSPISGHRSVSWYQQTPGQGLQFLFEYFSETQRNKGNFPGRFSGRQFSNSRSEMNVSTLELGDSALYLCASSLAAAGAEQFFGPGTRLTVL.

The table lists this clonotype with a few counts. This sequence joins TRBV4-3 and TRBJ2-7; D remains ambiguous. V shed 0 bases and J shed 6 bases, with 6 bases lying between them. This CDR3 is built from 12 residues. Looked up from germline, CDR1 is LGHNA and CDR2 is YSLEER. CDR3 region: CASSQDGSEQYF. The DNA for the CDR3 is TGCGCCAGCAGCCAAGATGGAAGCGAGCAGTACTTC.

This clonotype was recorded a few times. The rearrangement links TRBV27 to TRBJ2-7; D is unresolved. The ends were cut back, 5 bases at V and 3 bases at J, with 20 bases in the middle. This CDR3 has 16 residues. The V gene's germline CDR1 is MNHEY and CDR2 SMNVEV (reference sequence). As DNA, the CDR3 is TGTGCCAGCAGTCCCGACAACGACTGGGGTCTCTACGAGCAGTACTTC. Protein sequence: CASSPDNDWGLYEQYF.

This clonotype showed up many times. The chain uses TRBV29-1 and TRBJ1-2; 8 positions agree with TRBD1. Germline V gene sequence: CDR1 SQVTM, CDR2 ANQGSEA. The CDR3 is 13 amino acids. The V and J ends lost 4 bases and 7 bases, in that order; junction bases with no gene match: 8. The CDR3 sequence is CSVATSGTGGYTF. CDR3 coding DNA: TGCAGCGTTGCCACCTCCGGGACAGGTGGCTACACCTTC.

The chain recombines TRBV30 with TRBJ2-2, with D tentatively TRBD1 (5 bases). CDR1 is GTSNPN and CDR2 is SVGIG in the germline V gene (reference sequence). V was shortened by 5 bases and J by 6 bases, with 10 bases between the two germline ends. CDR3 size: 12 residues. CDR3 region: CAWGRVAGELFF. CDR3 DNA sequence: TGTGCCTGGGGCAGGGTGGCCGGGGAGCTGTTTTTT.

The chain employs TRBV9 and TRBJ2-2; D is unresolved. The germline CDR1 and CDR2 sequences are SGDLS and YYNGEE. The CDR3 length is 13 residues. The V end lost 8 bases, the J end lost 4 bases, and 12 bases lay between the germline ends. The CDR3 sequence is CASNTFPTGELFF. The CDR3, as DNA: TGTGCCAGTAACACCTTTCCCACCGGGGAGCTGTTTTTT.